Listed here is a single T cell receptor (beta chain). The specificity of this receptor is unknown. Base qualities are missing; no much larger clone stands one base away. This sample stems from a study of cytomegalovirus exposure and HLA in healthy donors (TCRdb year 2017). With regard to the full study: According to a later analysis, the 120 or so validation repertoires were produced on the same platform as the 666 repertoires of the first cohort. The aim of the study was to test whether cataloging public T cell receptors could identify signatures of past pathogen exposure. In addition to the first cohort of around 670 subjects, a separate validation cohort of 120 different subjects was used. The study combined high-throughput TCR immunosequencing, statistical association of individual TCRs with disease status, and machine learning to predict cytomegalovirus infection status.

Libraries came from the immunoSEQ multiplex PCR assay. Per the original workflow: A statistical classification framework was built to diagnose cytomegalovirus status from the catalog of TCR beta chain sequences. TCRdb retrieved this table from immuneACCESS and kept in-frame rearrangements only. Not all clones are present; in checked studies, unresolved V genes account for under half, and no reason is known for the remainder. D and trimming come from the DNA, and the V and J calls and clone size come from that table. Within this sample are about 170,000 clones, with around nine tenths of them counted one time only. Under 3.5% of the sample lies in the top ten. The CDR3 has 13 amino acids, counting the end cysteine and phenylalanine. CDR3 DNA only is kept here, 39 bases in frame from base 1. V is cut back by 4 bases and J by 3 bases, with 3 bases in the junction unmatched. For CDR1 and CDR2, the germline V gene lists SGHNT and YENEEA.

Separate from the approximately 670-subject first cohort, the validation cohort of roughly 130 subjects was the group to which the donors belonged. Paper-wide results and their limitations: In vitro tests confirmed that a few of the cytomegalovirus-associated TCR beta chains recognize cytomegalovirus antigens. Most TCR sequences were observed very rarely across donors, whereas some public TCRs were present in many individuals. In both the original and validation cohorts, the classifier was reported to diagnose cytomegalovirus status with high specificity and sensitivity. Subsequent analysis determined that TCRs grouped into clusters in the first cohort also showed a tendency toward co-occurrence across the roughly 110 validation repertoires, and 90% to 95% of cluster scores exceeded 0. A later analysis lacked HLA typing for the validation cohort, so it scored co-occurrence in that cohort across all 110 or so repertoires. A total of 164 TCR beta chains were listed by the study as associated with cytomegalovirus. It was suggested by the authors that the approach could potentially be generalized to other disease states and immunological phenotypes.

Sequenced material: PBMCs. The chain couples TRBV11-3 to TRBJ2-7; 7 junctional bases match TRBD1. This receptor was taken from a man aged 18-30 years in good health and CMV-seropositive. DNA sequence: TGTGCCAGCAGCTCCCGACAGGGCTACGAGCAGTACTTC. Its protein product is CASSSRQGYEQYF. Joined to the reference TRBV11-3 and TRBJ2-7 proteins, this CDR3 gives the full variable domain: EAGVVQSPRYKIIEKKQPVAFWCNPISGHNTLYWYLQNLGQGPELLIRYENEEAVDDSQLPKDRFSAERLKGVDSTLKIQPAELGDSAVYLCASSSRQGYEQYFGPGTRLTVT.